This TCR beta chain was retrieved from a study of T-cell reconstitution after alpha-beta-depleted transplantation in children. Unique molecular identifiers tagged the TCRbeta library. Each CDR3 protein gets one entry after TCRdb re-called the PCR reads with MiXCR. The sample yields just under 550,000 distinct CDR3 sequences, about 18% seen once. Trimming at V came to 4 bases and at J to 8 bases, leaving 10 bases not matched to a gene. Germline lookup yields CDR1 KGHDR and CDR2 SFDVKD. The CDR3 consists of 15 residues. The receptor comes from a human donor who donated a stem cell graft to a child with acute lymphoblastic leukemia. The V and J genes are TRBV24-1 and TRBJ2-1; 7 bases agree with TRBD1. The specimen comprised PBMCs from the stem cell graft donor, sampled from the stem cell graft. CDR3 region: CATSEPGQFVYEQFF. The CDR3 DNA reads as TGTGCCACCAGTGAACCGGGACAGTTTGTCTATGAGCAGTTCTTC.